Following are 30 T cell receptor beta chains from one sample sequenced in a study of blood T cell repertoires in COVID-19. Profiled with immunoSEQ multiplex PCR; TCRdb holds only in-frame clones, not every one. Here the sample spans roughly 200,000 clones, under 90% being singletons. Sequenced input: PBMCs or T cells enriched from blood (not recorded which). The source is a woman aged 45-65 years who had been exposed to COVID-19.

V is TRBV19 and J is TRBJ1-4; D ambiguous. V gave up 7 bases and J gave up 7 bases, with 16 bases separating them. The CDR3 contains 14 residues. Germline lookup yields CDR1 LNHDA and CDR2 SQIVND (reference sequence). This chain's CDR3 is CASTSWGGGEKLFF. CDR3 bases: TGTGCCAGTACCTCCTGGGGAGGTGGTGAAAAACTGTTTTTT.

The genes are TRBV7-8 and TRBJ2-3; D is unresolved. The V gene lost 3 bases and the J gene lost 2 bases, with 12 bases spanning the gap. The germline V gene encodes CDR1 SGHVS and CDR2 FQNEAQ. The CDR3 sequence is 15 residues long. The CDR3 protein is CASSLEHRVTDTQYF. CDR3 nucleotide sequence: TGTGCCAGCAGCTTGGAACACAGAGTCACAGATACGCAGTATTTT.

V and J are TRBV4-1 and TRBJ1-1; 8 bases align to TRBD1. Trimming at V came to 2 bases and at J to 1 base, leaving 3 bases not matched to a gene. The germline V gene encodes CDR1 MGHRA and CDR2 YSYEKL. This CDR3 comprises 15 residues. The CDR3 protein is CASSQTGTGNTEAFF. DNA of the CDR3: TGCGCCAGCAGCCAAACCGGGACAGGGAACACTGAAGCTTTCTTT.

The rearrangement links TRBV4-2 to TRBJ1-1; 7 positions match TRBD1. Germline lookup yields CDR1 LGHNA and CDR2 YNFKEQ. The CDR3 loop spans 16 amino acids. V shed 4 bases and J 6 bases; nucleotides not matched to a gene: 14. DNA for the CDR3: TGTGCCAGCAGCCGAAGATTAGGACAGGAGGCCCCTGAAGCTTTCTTT. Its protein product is CASSRRLGQEAPEAFF.

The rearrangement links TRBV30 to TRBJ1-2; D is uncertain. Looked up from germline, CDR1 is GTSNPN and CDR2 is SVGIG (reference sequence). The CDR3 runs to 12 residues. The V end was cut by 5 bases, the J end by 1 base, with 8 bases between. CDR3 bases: TGTGCCTGGGAGGGATTTAACTATGGCTACACCTTC. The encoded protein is CAWEGFNYGYTF.

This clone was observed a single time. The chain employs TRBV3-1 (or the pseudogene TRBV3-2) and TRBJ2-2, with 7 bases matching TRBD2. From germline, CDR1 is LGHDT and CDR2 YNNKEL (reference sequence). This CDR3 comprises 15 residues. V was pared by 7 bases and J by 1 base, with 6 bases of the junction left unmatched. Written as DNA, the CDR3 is TGTGCCAGCAAAAAGGGCGGGGGGAACACCGGGGAGCTGTTTTTT. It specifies CASKKGGGNTGELFF.

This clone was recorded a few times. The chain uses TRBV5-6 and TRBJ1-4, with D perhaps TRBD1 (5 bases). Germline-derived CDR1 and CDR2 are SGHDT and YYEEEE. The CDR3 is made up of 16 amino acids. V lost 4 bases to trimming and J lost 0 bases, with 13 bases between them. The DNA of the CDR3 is TGTGCCAGCAGCCCTGGGGGGATCTCAACTAATGAAAAACTGTTTTTT. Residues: CASSPGGISTNEKLFF.

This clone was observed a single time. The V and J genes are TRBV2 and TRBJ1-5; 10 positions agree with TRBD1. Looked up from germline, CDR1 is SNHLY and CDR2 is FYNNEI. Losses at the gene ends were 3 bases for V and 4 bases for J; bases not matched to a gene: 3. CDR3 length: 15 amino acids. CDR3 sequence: CASSDLDRGNQPQHF. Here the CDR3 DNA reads TGTGCCAGCAGTGACCTGGACAGGGGGAATCAGCCCCAGCATTTT.

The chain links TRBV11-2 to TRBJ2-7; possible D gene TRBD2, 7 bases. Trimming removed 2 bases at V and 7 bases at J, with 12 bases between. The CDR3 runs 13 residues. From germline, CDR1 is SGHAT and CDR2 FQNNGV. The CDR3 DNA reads TGTGCCAGCAGCTTAAGGGGGGGCGCGGAGCAGTACTTC. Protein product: CASSLRGGAEQYF.

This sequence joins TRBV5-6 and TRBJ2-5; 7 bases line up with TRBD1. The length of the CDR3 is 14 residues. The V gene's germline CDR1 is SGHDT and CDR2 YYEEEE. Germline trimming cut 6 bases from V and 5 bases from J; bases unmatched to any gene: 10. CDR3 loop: CASTETGIVETQYF. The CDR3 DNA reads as TGTGCCAGCACCGAGACAGGGATTGTGGAGACCCAGTACTTC. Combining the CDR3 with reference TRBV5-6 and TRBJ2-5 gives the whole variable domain DAGVTQSPTHLIKTRGQQVTLRCSPKSGHDTVSWYQQALGQGPQFIFQYYEEEERQRGNFPDRFSGHQFPNYSSELNVNALLLGDSALYLCASTETGIVETQYFGPGTRLLVL.

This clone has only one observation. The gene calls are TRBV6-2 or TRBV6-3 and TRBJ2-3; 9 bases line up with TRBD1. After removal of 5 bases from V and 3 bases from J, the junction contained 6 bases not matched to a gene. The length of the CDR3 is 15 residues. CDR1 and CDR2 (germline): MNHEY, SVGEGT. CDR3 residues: CASSPGQGITDTQYF. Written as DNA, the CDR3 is TGTGCCAGCAGTCCGGGACAGGGTATAACAGATACGCAGTATTTT.

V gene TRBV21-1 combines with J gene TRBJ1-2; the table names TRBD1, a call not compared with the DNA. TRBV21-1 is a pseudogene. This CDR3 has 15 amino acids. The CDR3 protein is CASSKRRTGARGYTF. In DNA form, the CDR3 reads TGTGCCAGCAGCAAAAGAAGGACAGGGGCGAGAGGCTACACCTTC.

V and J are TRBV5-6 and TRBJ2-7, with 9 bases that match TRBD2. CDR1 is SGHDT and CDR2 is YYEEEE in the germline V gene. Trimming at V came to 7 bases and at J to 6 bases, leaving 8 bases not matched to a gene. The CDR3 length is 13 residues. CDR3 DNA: TGTGCCAGCCGACCTAGCGGGGTTGGCGAGCAGTACTTC. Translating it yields CASRPSGVGEQYF.

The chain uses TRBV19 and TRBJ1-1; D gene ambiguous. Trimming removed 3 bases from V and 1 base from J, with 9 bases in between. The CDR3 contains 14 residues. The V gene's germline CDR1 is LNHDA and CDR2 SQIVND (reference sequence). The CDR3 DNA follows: TGTGCCAGTAGTATTGACACCAAGAACACTGAAGCTTTCTTT. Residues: CASSIDTKNTEAFF.

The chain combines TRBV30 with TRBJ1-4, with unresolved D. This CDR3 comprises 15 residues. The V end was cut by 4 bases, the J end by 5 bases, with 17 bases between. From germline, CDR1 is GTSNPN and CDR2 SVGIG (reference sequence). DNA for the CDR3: TGTGCCTGGAACAACCCCGCCTTATTCAATGAAAAACTGTTTTTT. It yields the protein CAWNNPALFNEKLFF.

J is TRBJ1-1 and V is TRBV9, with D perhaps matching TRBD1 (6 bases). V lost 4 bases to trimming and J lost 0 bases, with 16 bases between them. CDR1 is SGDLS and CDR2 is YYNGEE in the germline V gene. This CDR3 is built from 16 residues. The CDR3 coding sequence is TGTGCCAGCAGCTCAAGAGGGGGGGAACTGAACACTGAAGCTTTCTTT. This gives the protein CASSSRGGELNTEAFF. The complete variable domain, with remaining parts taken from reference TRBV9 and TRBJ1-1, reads DSGVTQTPKHLITATGQRVTLRCSPRSGDLSVYWYQQSLDQGLQFLIQYYNGEERAKGNILERFSAQQFPDLHSELNLSSLELGDSALYFCASSSRGGELNTEAFFGQGTRLTVV.

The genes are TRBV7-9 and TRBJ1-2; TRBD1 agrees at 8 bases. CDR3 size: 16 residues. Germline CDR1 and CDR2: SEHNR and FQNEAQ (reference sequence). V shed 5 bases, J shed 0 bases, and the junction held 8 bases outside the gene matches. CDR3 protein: CASSKLTGGTNYGYTF. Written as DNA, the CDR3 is TGTGCCAGCAGCAAATTAACAGGGGGAACTAACTATGGCTACACCTTC.

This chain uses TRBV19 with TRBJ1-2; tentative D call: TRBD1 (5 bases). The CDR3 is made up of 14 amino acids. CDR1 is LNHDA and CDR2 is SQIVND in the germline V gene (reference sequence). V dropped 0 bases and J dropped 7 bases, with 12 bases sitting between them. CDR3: CASSIDLGTSGYTF. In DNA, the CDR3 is TGTGCCAGTAGTATAGATCTCGGGACTTCTGGCTACACCTTC.

CDR3 DNA sequence: TGTGCCAGCAGCCTTCCGACAGGGGTGGGCGCTGAAGCTTTCTTT. It specifies CASSLPTGVGAEAFF. V and J are TRBV28 and TRBJ1-1; 8 bases agree with TRBD1. CDR1 is MDHEN and CDR2 is SYDVKM in the germline V gene. Trimming took 6 bases from V and 6 from J; bases not matched to a gene: 12. CDR3 length: 15 residues.

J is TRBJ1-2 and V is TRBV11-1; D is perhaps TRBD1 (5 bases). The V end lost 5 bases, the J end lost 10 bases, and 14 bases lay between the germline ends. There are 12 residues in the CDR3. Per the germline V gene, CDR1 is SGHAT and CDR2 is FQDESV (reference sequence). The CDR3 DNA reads TGTGCCAGCAGCCAGGGTAATGGGGTCTACACCTTC. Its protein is CASSQGNGVYTF.

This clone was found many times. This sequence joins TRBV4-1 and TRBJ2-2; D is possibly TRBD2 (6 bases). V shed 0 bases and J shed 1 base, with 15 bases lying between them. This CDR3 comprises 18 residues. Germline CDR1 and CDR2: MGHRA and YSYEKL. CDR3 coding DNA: TGCGCCAGCAGCCAAGATAGGGGAACGGGACTGAACACCGGGGAGCTGTTTTTT. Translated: CASSQDRGTGLNTGELFF.

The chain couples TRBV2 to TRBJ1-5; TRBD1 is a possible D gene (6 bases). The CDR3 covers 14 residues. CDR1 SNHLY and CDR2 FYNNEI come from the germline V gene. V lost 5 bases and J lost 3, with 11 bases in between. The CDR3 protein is CASSPQGFNQPQHF. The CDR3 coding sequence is TGTGCCAGCAGTCCACAGGGATTCAATCAGCCCCAGCATTTT.

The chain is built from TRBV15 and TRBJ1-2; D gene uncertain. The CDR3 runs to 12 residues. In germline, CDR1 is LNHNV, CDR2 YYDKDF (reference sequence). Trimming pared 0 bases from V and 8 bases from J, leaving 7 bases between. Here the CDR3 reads CATSRDHQGYTF. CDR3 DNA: TGTGCCACCAGCAGAGATCATCAGGGCTACACCTTC. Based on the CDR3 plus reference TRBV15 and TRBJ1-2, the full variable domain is DAMVIQNPRYQVTQFGKPVTLSCSQTLNHNVMYWYQQKSSQAPKLLFHYYDKDFNNEADTPDNFQSRRPNTSFCFLDIRSPGLGDTAMYLCATSRDHQGYTFGSGTRLTVV.

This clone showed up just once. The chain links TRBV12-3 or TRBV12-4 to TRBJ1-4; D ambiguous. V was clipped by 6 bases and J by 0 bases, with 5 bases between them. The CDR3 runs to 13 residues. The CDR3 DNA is TGTGCCAGCAGCCATTCAACTAATGAAAAACTGTTTTTT. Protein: CASSHSTNEKLFF.

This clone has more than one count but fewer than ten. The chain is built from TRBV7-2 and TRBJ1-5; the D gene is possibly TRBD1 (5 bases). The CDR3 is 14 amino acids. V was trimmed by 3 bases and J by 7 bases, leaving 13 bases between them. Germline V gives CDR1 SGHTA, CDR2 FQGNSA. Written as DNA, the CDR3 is TGTGCCAGCAGCTTTGGAGGGGACCGACAGCCCCAGCATTTT. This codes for CASSFGGDRQPQHF.

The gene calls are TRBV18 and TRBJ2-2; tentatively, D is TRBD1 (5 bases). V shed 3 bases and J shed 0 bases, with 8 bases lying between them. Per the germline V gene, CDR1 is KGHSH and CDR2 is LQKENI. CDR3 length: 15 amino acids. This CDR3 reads CASSPQGANTGELFF. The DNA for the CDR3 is TGTGCCAGCTCACCTCAGGGCGCGAACACCGGGGAGCTGTTTTTT.

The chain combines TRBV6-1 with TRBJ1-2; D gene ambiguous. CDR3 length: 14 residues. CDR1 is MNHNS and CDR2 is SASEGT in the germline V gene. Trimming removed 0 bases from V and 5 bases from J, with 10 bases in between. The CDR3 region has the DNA TGTGCCAGCAGTGAAGCGCTGTCAGATTATGGCTACACCTTC. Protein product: CASSEALSDYGYTF.

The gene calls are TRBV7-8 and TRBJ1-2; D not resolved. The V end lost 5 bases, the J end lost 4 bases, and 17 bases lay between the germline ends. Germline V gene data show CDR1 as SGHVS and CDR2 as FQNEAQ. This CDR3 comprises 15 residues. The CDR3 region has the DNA TGTGCCAGCAGCCCGAGCCGAGGGCCTTTCTATGGCTACACCTTC. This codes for CASSPSRGPFYGYTF.

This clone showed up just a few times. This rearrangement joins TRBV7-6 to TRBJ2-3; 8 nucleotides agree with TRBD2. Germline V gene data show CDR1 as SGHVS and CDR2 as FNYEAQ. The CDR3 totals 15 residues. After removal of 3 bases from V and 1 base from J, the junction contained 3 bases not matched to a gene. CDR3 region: CASSLGSGGTDTQYF. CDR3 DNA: TGTGCCAGCAGCTTGGGTAGCGGGGGCACAGATACGCAGTATTTT.

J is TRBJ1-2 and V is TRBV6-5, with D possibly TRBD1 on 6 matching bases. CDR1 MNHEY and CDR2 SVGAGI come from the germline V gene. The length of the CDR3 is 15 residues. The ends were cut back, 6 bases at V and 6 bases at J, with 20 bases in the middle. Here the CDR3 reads CASRPSGGPKNGYTF. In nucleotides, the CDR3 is TGTGCCAGCAGACCTTCTGGGGGCCCCAAGAATGGCTACACCTTC.